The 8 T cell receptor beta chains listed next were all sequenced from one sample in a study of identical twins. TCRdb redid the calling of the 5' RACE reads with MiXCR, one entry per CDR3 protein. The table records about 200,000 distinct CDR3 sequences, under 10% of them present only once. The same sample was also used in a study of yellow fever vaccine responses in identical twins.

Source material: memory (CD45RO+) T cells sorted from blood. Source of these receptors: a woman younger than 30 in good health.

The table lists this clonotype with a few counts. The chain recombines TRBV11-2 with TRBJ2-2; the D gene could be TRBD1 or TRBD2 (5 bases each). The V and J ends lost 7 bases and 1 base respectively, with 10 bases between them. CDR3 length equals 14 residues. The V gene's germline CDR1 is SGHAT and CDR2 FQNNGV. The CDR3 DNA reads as TGTGCCAGCAACCGGGACCAGAACACCGGGGAGCTGTTTTTT. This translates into CASNRDQNTGELFF.

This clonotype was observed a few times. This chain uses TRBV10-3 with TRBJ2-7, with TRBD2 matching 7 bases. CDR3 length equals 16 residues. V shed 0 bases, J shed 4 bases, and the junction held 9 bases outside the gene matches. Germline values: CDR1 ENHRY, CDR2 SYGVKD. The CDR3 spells CAISESSLRGVYEQYF. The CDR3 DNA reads TGTGCCATCAGTGAGTCGTCACTCCGGGGGGTGTACGAGCAGTACTTC.

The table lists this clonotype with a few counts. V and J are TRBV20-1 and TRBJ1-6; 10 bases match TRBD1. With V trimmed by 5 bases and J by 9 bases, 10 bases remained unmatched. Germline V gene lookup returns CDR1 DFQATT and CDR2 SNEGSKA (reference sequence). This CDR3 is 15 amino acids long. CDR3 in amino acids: CSARPDRGIASPLHF. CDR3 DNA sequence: TGCAGTGCTCGCCCGGACAGGGGGATAGCTTCACCCCTCCACTTT.

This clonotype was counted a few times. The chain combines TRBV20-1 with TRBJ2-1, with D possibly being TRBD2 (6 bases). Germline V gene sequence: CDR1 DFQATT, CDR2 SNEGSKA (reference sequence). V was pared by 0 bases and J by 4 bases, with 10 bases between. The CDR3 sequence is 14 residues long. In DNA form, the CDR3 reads TGCAGTGCTAGAGATATGGGGACTTACAATGAGCAGTTCTTC. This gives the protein CSARDMGTYNEQFF.

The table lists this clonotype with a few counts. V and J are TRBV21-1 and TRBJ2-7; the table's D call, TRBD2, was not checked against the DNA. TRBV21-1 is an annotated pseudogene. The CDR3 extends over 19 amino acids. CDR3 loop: CASSKVEREAGIKTYEQYF. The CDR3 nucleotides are TGTGCCAGCAGCAAAGTTGAGCGGGAGGCAGGAATTAAAACCTACGAGCAGTACTTC.

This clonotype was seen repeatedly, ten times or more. CDR3 DNA sequence: TGTGCCAGCTCCACAGGGGAGGAAGAAAAACTGTTTTTT. Translating gives CASSTGEEEKLFF. This chain links TRBV12-3 or TRBV12-4 with TRBJ1-4, with TRBD1 matching over 7 bases. V shed 8 bases and J 8 bases; nucleotides not matched to a gene: 8. CDR3 length: 13 residues.

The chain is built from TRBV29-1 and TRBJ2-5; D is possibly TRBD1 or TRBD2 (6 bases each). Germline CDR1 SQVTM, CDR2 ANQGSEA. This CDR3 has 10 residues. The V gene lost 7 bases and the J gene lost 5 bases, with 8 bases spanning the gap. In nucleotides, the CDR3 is TGCAGCGGGGGGGCGGAGACCCAGTACTTC. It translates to CSGGAETQYF.

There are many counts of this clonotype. The chain's CDR3 is CASSQQDRDEQYF. In DNA, the CDR3 is TGTGCCAGCAGCCAACAAGACCGGGACGAGCAGTACTTC. J is TRBJ2-7 and V is TRBV3-1; D is undetermined. This CDR3 has 13 residues. Trimming stripped 2 bases from V and 5 bases from J, with 10 bases between. Germline lookup yields CDR1 LGHDT and CDR2 YNNKEL (reference sequence).